Below, 21 T cell receptor beta chains from the same sample are listed, as sequenced in a study of cytomegalovirus exposure and HLA in healthy donors. Researchers ran the PCR with 60 Vbeta and 13 Jbeta primers. Assay used: immunoSEQ multiplex PCR; TCRdb lists only in-frame clones, some missing. The data contain 90,000 to 95,000 clones, around 80% of them seen just once; the ten biggest clones take up 2% to 2.5%. Sequencing was performed on PBMCs. Receptor source: a man younger than 30 in good health and CMV-seronegative.

The chain uses TRBV19 and TRBJ2-5; 7 bases agree with TRBD2. Trimming cost V 2 bases and J 3 bases; bases outside gene matches: 6. The CDR3 spans 15 residues. CDR1 is LNHDA, CDR2 SQIVND, per germline (reference sequence). The CDR3 region is CASSIMGGYEETQYF. CDR3 coding DNA: TGTGCCAGTAGTATAATGGGGGGGTACGAAGAGACCCAGTACTTC.

V is TRBV4-2 and J is TRBJ2-5; D not certain. This CDR3 comprises 13 residues. CDR1 is LGHNA and CDR2 is YNFKEQ in the germline V gene. Trimming left V 2 bases short and J 1 base short, with 5 bases between. CDR3 bases: TGTGCCAGCAGCCAAAGGAGCCAAGAGACCCAGTACTTC. Amino acid sequence: CASSQRSQETQYF.

The chain recombines TRBV7-9 with TRBJ1-2; a possible D gene is TRBD1 (5 bases). V was pared by 5 bases and J by 4 bases, with 11 bases between. CDR1 SEHNR and CDR2 FQNEAQ come from the germline V gene (reference sequence). The CDR3 is 13 amino acids. CDR3 in DNA: TGTGCCAGCAGCCCCGGGACTGCCTATGGCTACACCTTC. This sequence encodes CASSPGTAYGYTF.

CDR3 amino acids: CSAREIGYTF. DNA for the CDR3: TGCAGTGCTAGAGAAATAGGCTACACCTTC. The chain employs TRBV20-1 and TRBJ1-2; D call uncertain. This CDR3 contains 10 residues. The ends were cut back, 0 bases at V and 8 bases at J, with 4 bases in the middle. Germline loops: CDR1 DFQATT, CDR2 SNEGSKA (reference sequence).

The rearrangement uses TRBV10-3 and TRBJ1-2; 8 bases are shared with TRBD1. The trim removed 7 bases at V and 5 bases at J, leaving 9 bases unmatched. The CDR3 contains 14 residues. Germline V gene data show CDR1 as ENHRY and CDR2 as SYGVKD. CDR3 loop: CAITGGTGTYGYTF. CDR3 nucleotide sequence: TGTGCCATCACTGGAGGGACAGGCACGTATGGCTACACCTTC.

This clone came up once. The CDR3 region is CAWHSGIRNTEAFF. CDR3 in DNA: TGTGCCTGGCATTCGGGAATCCGGAACACTGAAGCTTTCTTT. This chain joins TRBV30 and TRBJ1-1; D is uncertain. The CDR3 sequence is 14 residues long. Germline assignment: CDR1 GTSNPN and CDR2 SVGIG (reference sequence). V gave up 5 bases and J gave up 1 base, with 14 bases separating them.

This sequence joins TRBV5-1 and TRBJ1-4; tentative D call: TRBD1 (6 bases). Germline CDR1 reads SGHRS; CDR2 reads YFSETQ. V was pared by 4 bases and J by 5 bases, with 15 bases between. This CDR3 region has 15 residues. CDR3 region: CASSTQGGGNEKLFF. In DNA form, the CDR3 reads TGCGCCAGCAGCACACAGGGAGGGGGGAATGAAAAACTGTTTTTT.

The rearrangement uses TRBV7-3 and TRBJ2-3, with a possible D match to TRBD2 (6 bases). CDR1 is SGHTA, CDR2 FQGTGA, per germline. The V gene lost 5 bases and the J gene lost 5 bases, with 26 bases spanning the gap. CDR3 length: 18 amino acids. CDR3 nucleotides: TGTGCCAGCAGCCCGCGACTAGGAACAAAGGGGCCCAGAGATACGCAGTATTTT. Translated: CASSPRLGTKGPRDTQYF. Together with reference TRBV7-3 and TRBJ2-3, the CDR3 gives the full variable domain: GAGVSQTPSNKVTEKGKYVELRCDPISGHTALYWYRQSLGQGPEFLIYFQGTGAADDSGLPNDRFFAVRPEGSVSTLKIQRTERGDSAVYLCASSPRLGTKGPRDTQYFGPGTRLTVL.

CDR3: CASSPSGQAPNSPLHF. In nucleotides, the CDR3 is TGTGCCAGCTCACCAAGCGGACAGGCACCTAATTCACCCCTCCACTTT. This chain links TRBV18 with TRBJ1-6; 7 nucleotides match TRBD1. J was trimmed by 6 bases and V by 2 bases; bases with no gene match: 7. Per germline, CDR1 KGHSH and CDR2 LQKENI. CDR3 size: 16 residues.

Here the CDR3 DNA reads TGTGCCAGCAGCTCAACCTTGGAGAGGGTGGTCGGAAACACCATATATTTT. It encodes CASSSTLERVVGNTIYF. The J gene is TRBJ1-3, the V gene TRBV13; D is undetermined. The CDR3 has 17 amino acids. Germline V gene data show CDR1 as PRHDT and CDR2 as FYEKMQ (reference sequence). The V end was cut by 4 bases, the J end by 4 bases, with 20 bases between.

The sample holds one count of this clone. The V and J genes are TRBV18 and TRBJ1-5; 8 bases are a match to TRBD1. Trimming at V came to 6 bases and at J to 7 bases, leaving 8 bases not matched to a gene. The CDR3 extends over 14 amino acids. Germline CDR1 and CDR2: KGHSH and LQKENI. In DNA, the CDR3 is TGTGCCAGCTCTCAATTGGACAGGGCCCAGCCCCAGCATTTT. This encodes CASSQLDRAQPQHF.

The chain has TRBV6-1 and TRBJ2-1; possibly TRBD2 for D (6 bases). CDR1 and CDR2 from the germline V gene are MNHNS and SASEGT. Trimming shortened V by 2 bases and J by 2 bases, and 13 bases separated the two germline ends. The CDR3 is 16 residues long. The CDR3 region has the DNA TGTGCCAGCAGTGAAAGTGGGGGGTTAACCTACAATGAGCAGTTCTTC. This sequence encodes CASSESGGLTYNEQFF.

The gene calls are TRBV6-1 and TRBJ1-5, with TRBD1 as a possible D gene (5 bases). This CDR3 comprises 14 residues. Trimming took off 7 bases at V and 2 bases at J, with 12 bases between the two ends. Germline lookup yields CDR1 MNHNS and CDR2 SASEGT. In nucleotides, the CDR3 is TGTGCCAGCATCGGGGGATGGGGCAATCAGCCCCAGCATTTT. The encoded protein is CASIGGWGNQPQHF.

This clone was observed a single time. This chain links TRBV18 with TRBJ1-5; D is possibly TRBD1 (5 bases). Germline V lookup: CDR1 KGHSH, CDR2 LQKENI. With 4 bases removed from V and 0 bases from J, the gap between germline ends came to 19 bases. The CDR3 totals 18 residues. The CDR3 DNA reads TGTGCCAGCTCACTTTGGTCCGGGACGGGGGTTAGCAATCAGCCCCAGCATTTT. It specifies CASSLWSGTGVSNQPQHF.

This sequence joins TRBV4-1 and TRBJ2-3, with D maybe TRBD2 (5 bases). Germline values: CDR1 MGHRA, CDR2 YSYEKL. This CDR3 is built from 15 residues. Trimming removed 1 base from V and 6 bases from J, with 14 bases in between. The CDR3 nucleotides read TGCGCCAGCAGCCAAGTTGGGTTAAGCGGTGATACGCAGTATTTT. Encoded protein: CASSQVGLSGDTQYF.

V usage is TRBV9 and J usage is TRBJ2-5; 9 positions agree with TRBD2. The germline gives CDR1 SGDLS, CDR2 YYNGEE. The junction had 9 bases not matched to a gene; V was cut back by 2 bases and J by 4 bases. The CDR3 is 16 residues long. The CDR3 sequence: CASSVIGGGVRETQYF. Here the CDR3 DNA reads TGTGCCAGCAGCGTCATCGGCGGGGGGGTAAGAGAGACCCAGTACTTC.

V gene TRBV5-1 combines with J gene TRBJ1-2; 10 nucleotides line up with TRBD1. Per germline, CDR1 SGHRS and CDR2 YFSETQ. V lost 0 bases to trimming and J lost 3 bases; unmatched junction nucleotides: 2. This CDR3 is 15 amino acids long. CDR3 loop: CASSLAGTGDYGYTF. As DNA, the CDR3 is TGCGCCAGCAGCTTGGCCGGGACAGGGGACTATGGCTACACCTTC.

This chain links TRBV5-5 with TRBJ2-7, with TRBD1 identical over 10 bases. Germline values: CDR1 SGHKS, CDR2 YYEKEE (reference sequence). Trimming removed 4 bases from V and 9 bases from J; junction bases left unmatched: 7. CDR3 length equals 13 residues. The CDR3 DNA reads TGTGCCAGCAGCGTTGGGACAGGGGTTTTGCAGTACTTC. Protein: CASSVGTGVLQYF. Based on the CDR3 plus reference TRBV5-5 and TRBJ2-7, the full variable domain is DAGVTQSPTHLIKTRGQQVTLRCSPISGHKSVSWYQQVLGQGPQFIFQYYEKEERGRGNFPDRFSARQFPNYSSELNVNALLLGDSALYLCASSVGTGVLQYFGPGTRLTVT.

V gene TRBV7-9 combines with J gene TRBJ1-3; D remains unclear. The germline V gene encodes CDR1 SEHNR and CDR2 FQNEAQ (reference sequence). Trimming took 1 base from V and 0 from J, leaving 7 bases between them. The CDR3 sequence is 15 residues long. CDR3 region: CASSLDRSSGNTIYF. The CDR3 DNA reads as TGTGCCAGCAGCTTAGACAGAAGCTCTGGAAACACCATATATTTT. The variable domain in full, with the rest retrieved from reference TRBV7-9 and TRBJ1-3, is DTGVSQNPRHKITKRGQNVTFRCDPISEHNRLYWYRQTLGQGPEFLTYFQNEAQLEKSRLLSDRFSAERPKGSFSTLEIQRTEQGDSAMYLCASSLDRSSGNTIYFGEGSWLTVV.

The chain joins TRBV9 to TRBJ1-2; D gene ambiguous. The CDR3 has 15 residues. The germline gives CDR1 SGDLS, CDR2 YYNGEE. Trimming removed 4 bases at V and 2 bases at J, with 15 bases between. The CDR3 spells CASSPMVGENYGYTF. For the CDR3, the DNA is TGTGCCAGCAGCCCCATGGTTGGAGAAAACTATGGCTACACCTTC.

This chain links TRBV19 with TRBJ2-7; D is unclear. The germline V gene encodes CDR1 LNHDA and CDR2 SQIVND (reference sequence). The CDR3 is 15 residues long. Trimming pared 3 bases from V and 6 bases from J, leaving 18 bases between. The CDR3 protein is CASSIGLASPGEQYF. In DNA form, the CDR3 reads TGTGCCAGTAGTATCGGCCTCGCATCCCCGGGCGAGCAGTACTTC.